This T cell receptor beta chain was retrieved from a study of neurological immune-mediated disorders. TCRdb reprocessed the 5' RACE reads via MiXCR and lists one record per CDR3 protein. The sample has tens of thousands of distinct CDR3 sequences; approximately 2.4% are singletons. This clonotype was detected ten times or more. The germline CDR1 and CDR2 sequences are SGDLS and YYNGEE. The trim removed 3 bases at V and 4 bases at J, leaving 5 bases unmatched. CDR3 length: 15 amino acids. This sequence was found in a man in his forties or fifties with multiple sclerosis. Sequences were obtained from PBMCs. V is TRBV9 and J is TRBJ2-1, with 9 bases that match TRBD1. CDR3 residues: CASSARQGGYNEQFF. In DNA, the CDR3 is TGTGCCAGCAGCGCCAGACAGGGGGGGTACAATGAGCAGTTCTTC.